Sequencing of this T cell receptor beta chain was carried out in a study of immune heterogeneity within non-small cell lung tumors. The authors amplified TCR beta CDR3 by multiplex PCR with 32 V and 13 J primers. One entry per CDR3 protein results from TCRdb running MiXCR on the multiplex PCR reads. The sample carries 2,500 to 3,000 distinct CDR3 sequences, about 49% recorded once. Bulk tumor genomic DNA (about 590 ng per sample) served as template. The authors collected several far-apart biopsies from each primary tumor during surgery. Their non-small cell lung cancer was newly diagnosed and untreated, and the patients underwent curative surgery. Comments on this clonotype: Its antigen is not identified.

Broader study findings: Identical dominant CDR3 beta clonotypes showed recurrence across tumor sites within a patient, and site-unique high-frequency clones were also present.

Germline trimming cut 1 base from V and 7 bases from J; bases unmatched to any gene: 6. Germline loops: CDR1 SGHAT, CDR2 FQNNGV. The length of the CDR3 is 17 residues. This sequence was found in an older woman with non-small cell lung cancer. Sequencing was performed on lung tumor tissue. This rearrangement joins TRBV11-2 to TRBJ2-1, with 14 bases aligning to TRBD2. The CDR3 region is CASSLGGTSGSQNEQFF. DNA of the CDR3: TGTGCCAGCAGCTTAGGAGGGACTAGCGGGAGTCAGAATGAGCAGTTCTTC.